This passage covers 18 T cell receptor beta chains from one sample sequenced in a study of shared clonotypes between healthy human individuals. Measured with immunoSEQ multiplex PCR; TCRdb has only the in-frame clones, and not every one. The table records some 2,400,000 clones, around 95% of them present only once. Sequencing used naive CD4+ T cells sorted from blood. Subset described: CD45RA+ positively selected. The receptors originated from a man aged 18 to 29 in good health.

A single count supports this clone. The gene calls are TRBV30 and TRBJ2-7; D remains unclear. The CDR3 loop spans 12 amino acids. V was cut by 4 bases and J by 0 bases, with 7 bases left in between. Germline lookup yields CDR1 GTSNPN and CDR2 SVGIG (reference sequence). Here the CDR3 reads CAWTHSSYEQYF. The CDR3 DNA sequence: TGTGCCTGGACCCATAGCTCCTACGAGCAGTACTTC.

This sequence joins TRBV5-4 and TRBJ1-3; 7 nucleotides line up with TRBD1. V was pared by 4 bases and J by 1 base, with 5 bases of the junction left unmatched. The CDR3 is 15 amino acids. The germline V gene has CDR1 SGHNT and CDR2 YYREEE (reference sequence). CDR3 DNA sequence: TGTGCCAGCAGCATCAGACAGGGTTCTGGAAACACCATATATTTT. This translates into CASSIRQGSGNTIYF.

The chain couples TRBV4-1 to TRBJ2-5; D unresolved. With 2 bases removed from V and 2 bases from J, the gap between germline ends came to 9 bases. CDR3 length: 14 residues. The germline V gene encodes CDR1 MGHRA and CDR2 YSYEKL. CDR3 amino acids: CASSQILAQETQYF. CDR3 DNA: TGCGCCAGCAGCCAAATTTTGGCGCAAGAGACCCAGTACTTC.

Notes on this clone: Within the sample, other DNA sequences also encode this same CDR3. The chain employs TRBV30 and TRBJ1-3; D possibly corresponds to TRBD1 (6 bases). The V gene lost 2 bases and the J gene lost 0 bases, with 11 bases spanning the gap. The germline CDR1 and CDR2 sequences are GTSNPN and SVGIG (reference sequence). The CDR3 loop spans 15 amino acids. The CDR3 is CAWSRTGLSGNTIYF. In DNA, the CDR3 is TGTGCCTGGAGTCGTACAGGGCTCTCTGGAAACACCATATATTTT. Variable domain in full (rest from reference TRBV30 and TRBJ1-3): SQTIHQWPATLVQPVGSPLSLECTVEGTSNPNLYWYRQAAGRGLQLLFYSVGIGQISSEVPQNLSASRPQDRQFILSSKKLLLSDSGFYLCAWSRTGLSGNTIYFGEGSWLTVV.

The chain employs TRBV7-2 and TRBJ1-2; no reliable D call. The CDR3 length is 14 residues. V dropped 8 bases and J dropped 4 bases, with 17 bases sitting between them. From germline, CDR1 is SGHTA and CDR2 FQGNSA. As DNA, the CDR3 is TGTGCCAGCCGATACAACGATATTTTCTATGGCTACACCTTC. Its translation: CASRYNDIFYGYTF. Combining the CDR3 with reference TRBV7-2 and TRBJ1-2 gives the whole variable domain GAGVSQSPSNKVTEKGKDVELRCDPISGHTALYWYRQSLGQGLEFLIYFQGNSAPDKSGLPSDRFSAERTGGSVSTLTIQRTQQEDSAVYLCASRYNDIFYGYTFGSGTRLTVV.

This chain connects TRBV29-1 to TRBJ2-1; 7 bases align to TRBD1. The germline CDR1 and CDR2 sequences are SQVTM and ANQGSEA. The CDR3 runs to 14 residues. V gave up 6 bases and J gave up 4 bases; unmatched junction bases: 9. The CDR3 nucleotides are TGCAGCGTCAATAGGGCAGGGGGATACAATGAGCAGTTCTTC. Protein sequence: CSVNRAGGYNEQFF.

The gene calls are TRBV11-2 and TRBJ2-7, with 14 nucleotides matching TRBD2. The length of the CDR3 is 15 residues. The V and J ends lost 4 bases and 7 bases, in that order; junction bases with no gene match: 6. CDR1 and CDR2 (germline): SGHAT, FQNNGV. This chain's CDR3 is CASSSGTSGGEEQYF. The CDR3 DNA sequence: TGTGCCAGCAGCTCAGGGACTAGCGGGGGTGAAGAGCAGTACTTC.

The J gene is TRBJ1-5, the V gene TRBV4-1; the D is unclear. The V and J ends lost 0 bases and 0 bases respectively, with 12 bases between them. Germline CDR1 reads MGHRA; CDR2 reads YSYEKL. CDR3 size: 17 residues. Here the CDR3 DNA reads TGCGCCAGCAGCCAAGAGGCCGGACGGGATAGCAATCAGCCCCAGCATTTT. It yields the protein CASSQEAGRDSNQPQHF.

The chain combines TRBV6-1 with TRBJ1-1; the match to TRBD1 covers 7 bases. From germline, CDR1 is MNHNS and CDR2 SASEGT. The CDR3 is made up of 13 amino acids. J was trimmed by 1 base and V by 6 bases; bases with no gene match: 2. The CDR3 DNA is TGTGCCAGCAGGGGACAGCCGAACACTGAAGCTTTCTTT. Its translation: CASRGQPNTEAFF.

This rearrangement joins TRBV19 to TRBJ1-2; D possibly corresponds to TRBD1 (5 bases). The CDR3 runs to 15 residues. Looked up from germline, CDR1 is LNHDA and CDR2 is SQIVND (reference sequence). Between the trimmed V and J ends, which lost 5 bases and 0 bases, there was a span of 13 bases. CDR3 sequence (DNA): TGTGCCAGTAGTCTGTCGACAGCCTCTAACTATGGCTACACCTTC. It yields the protein CASSLSTASNYGYTF.

Concerning this clone: The sample carries other DNA sequences with the same CDR3. The chain recombines TRBV5-4 with TRBJ1-2, with 7 bases that match TRBD1. CDR1 is SGHNT, CDR2 YYREEE, per germline (reference sequence). With V trimmed by 4 bases and J by 5 bases, 5 bases remained unmatched. This CDR3 has 13 residues. DNA of the CDR3: TGTGCCAGCAGCCCCGACAGGGCATATGGCTACACCTTC. Protein sequence: CASSPDRAYGYTF. Complete variable domain (other parts from reference TRBV5-4 and TRBJ1-2): ETGVTQSPTHLIKTRGQQVTLRCSSQSGHNTVSWYQQALGQGPQFIFQYYREEENGRGNFPPRFSGLQFPNYSSELNVNALELDDSALYLCASSPDRAYGYTFGSGTRLTVV.

V gene TRBV2 combines with J gene TRBJ2-1; 15 nucleotides agree with TRBD2. CDR3 size: 17 residues. In germline, CDR1 is SNHLY, CDR2 FYNNEI. V was pared by 7 bases and J by 7 bases, with 11 bases of the junction left unmatched. The CDR3 sequence: CASNTYPGLAGGNEQFF. The CDR3 DNA sequence: TGTGCCAGCAATACCTACCCGGGACTAGCGGGAGGTAATGAGCAGTTCTTC.

A remark on this clone: This sample also contains other DNA sequences that code for the same CDR3. The V call is TRBV4-3, the J call TRBJ1-2; possibly TRBD1 for D (5 bases). The CDR3 runs to 13 residues. CDR1 is LGHNA, CDR2 YSLEER, per germline. V was cut by 1 base and J by 4 bases, with 7 bases left in between. The CDR3 sequence is CASSQAGGYGYTF. Here the CDR3 DNA reads TGCGCCAGCAGCCAAGCCGGGGGCTATGGCTACACCTTC.

As concerns this clone: Other DNA sequences of this sample code for an identical CDR3. J is TRBJ1-2 and V is TRBV6-1; maybe TRBD1 (6 bases). The CDR3 runs 13 residues. Trimming took 3 bases from V and 7 from J, leaving 12 bases between them. CDR1 and CDR2 from the germline V gene are MNHNS and SASEGT. The CDR3 bases are TGTGCCAGCAGTGAGGCAGGGGTTGGTGGCTACACCTTC. Amino acids: CASSEAGVGGYTF.

The chain is built from TRBV6-5 and TRBJ2-3; D is ambiguous. CDR3 length: 14 residues. V was pared by 0 bases and J by 5 bases, with 9 bases between. In germline, CDR1 is MNHEY, CDR2 SVGAGI. The CDR3 loop is CASSYSLGLDTQYF. For the CDR3, the DNA is TGTGCCAGCAGTTACTCCCTAGGTTTAGATACGCAGTATTTT.

J is TRBJ1-6 and V is TRBV30; 8 bases match TRBD1. Germline CDR1 reads GTSNPN; CDR2 reads SVGIG (reference sequence). CDR3 size: 14 residues. Germline trimming cut 2 bases from V and 8 bases from J; bases unmatched to any gene: 5. The CDR3 nucleotides are TGTGCCTGGAGTCAGGACAGGGAGCATTCACCCCTCCACTTT. It yields the protein CAWSQDREHSPLHF.

The sample holds one count of this clone. This sequence joins TRBV6-1 and TRBJ1-5, with 9 nucleotides matching TRBD1. Germline V CDR1 and CDR2: MNHNS, SASEGT. There are 15 residues in the CDR3. Trimming at V came to 8 bases and at J to 1 base, leaving 6 bases not matched to a gene. CDR3 sequence: CASRDRVVSNQPQHF. CDR3 coding DNA: TGTGCCAGCCGGGACAGGGTTGTGAGCAATCAGCCCCAGCATTTT.

The chain employs TRBV7-8 and TRBJ2-6; D not resolved. Germline V lookup: CDR1 SGHVS, CDR2 FQNEAQ. V was trimmed by 4 bases and J by 4 bases, leaving 11 bases between them. The CDR3 spans 15 residues. CDR3 protein: CASSSDSLGANVLTF. The CDR3 DNA reads as TGTGCCAGCAGCTCGGATTCTTTGGGGGCCAACGTCCTGACTTTC.